This paragraph covers one T cell receptor (beta chain) sequence. This sample was included in a study of blood T cell repertoires in COVID-19. The overall study: Collection of acute and convalescent COVID-19 samples took place in the United States, Italy and Spain.

Authors' methods: Nucleated cell counts were estimated from reference gene primer amplification. Assay: immunoSEQ multiplex PCR; the TCRdb copy retains only in-frame clones and omits some. V, J and clone size derive from that table, while D and trimming were established from the DNA sequence. Here the sample spans over 200,000 clones, roughly nine tenths being singletons. Germline V gives CDR1 SGHVS, CDR2 FQNEAQ. The CDR3 contains 15 residues. The V gene end was trimmed by 5 bases and the J gene end by 5 bases; junction bases not matched to a gene: 8. Material for sequencing was peripheral blood. The receptor was isolated from a man between 60 and 75 years old who had recovered from COVID-19. J is TRBJ2-1 and V is TRBV7-8; 8 bases are shared with TRBD2. CDR3 amino acids: CASSRFPGGNNEQFF. The CDR3, as DNA: TGTGCCAGCAGCCGCTTCCCGGGAGGGAACAATGAGCAGTTCTTC.